This is a list of T cell receptor beta chains from one sample in a study of neurological immune-mediated disorders. TCRdb reprocessed the 5' RACE reads with MiXCR, giving one entry per CDR3 protein. The sample consists of 55,000 to 75,000 distinct CDR3 sequences, about an eighth of them appearing once. The sample comprised PBMCs. The receptors originated from a woman aged 55-69 years with HTLV-1-associated myelopathy (HAM/TSP). Each CDR3 is given with its conserved first and last residue. A D gene is named only where the DNA matches it firmly. Expanded clones are given a class, and other clones once, few, many or no size at all.

len	v_gene	j_gene	abundance	d_gene	CDR3aa	CDR3nt
15	TRBV5-1	TRBJ2-7	many	TRBD1	CASSLTGQGHYEQYF	TGCGCCAGCAGCCTCACCGGACAGGGACACTACGAGCAGTACTTC
15	TRBV7-2	TRBJ2-2	many	.	CASSPPRTGTGELFF	TGTGCCAGCAGCCCGCCTAGGACTGGTACCGGGGAGCTGTTTTTT
15	TRBV2	TRBJ1-1	.	TRBD1	CASSDGGQGNTEAFF	TGTGCCAGCAGTGATGGGGGACAGGGGAACACTGAAGCTTTCTTT
15	TRBV7-6	TRBJ2-7	many	.	CASSSGSGASTEQYF	TGTGCCAGCAGCTCCGGCTCCGGGGCCAGCACCGAGCAGTACTTC
14	TRBV6-2/TRBV6-3	TRBJ1-2	many	.	CASSPDLTRGGYTF	TGTGCCAGCAGCCCGGACTTAACCCGAGGGGGCTACACCTTC
14	TRBV7-9	TRBJ2-2	many	TRBD1	CASRRQGASGELFF	TGTGCCAGCAGACGACAGGGGGCTTCCGGGGAGCTGTTTTTT
18	TRBV11-2	TRBJ2-7	many	TRBD2	CASSLAGATSGSYYEQYF	TGTGCCAGCAGCTTAGCAGGGGCAACTAGCGGGAGCTACTACGAGCAGTACTTC
13	TRBV29-1	TRBJ1-1	many	.	CSVARDGNTEAFF	TGCAGCGTGGCCCGGGACGGCAACACTGAAGCTTTCTTT
16	TRBV11-1	TRBJ2-2	many	.	CASSAPQGWGTGELFF	TGTGCCAGCAGCGCTCCTCAGGGTTGGGGCACCGGGGAGCTGTTTTTT
16	TRBV14	TRBJ2-3	many	TRBD1	CASSQGYRGLTDTQYF	TGTGCCAGCAGCCAAGGGTACAGGGGCCTCACAGATACGCAGTATTTT